This entry features one TCR beta chain sequence. Its antigen is not identified. This sample is drawn from a study of regulatory T cells in long-lasting Graves disease. Regarding the study as a whole: Between persistent patients, more than 2,500 public clonotypes were shared, exceeding the 950 to 1,000 shared between new patients. Examination was confined to peripheral blood, excluding thyroid tissue.

Germline CDR1 reads GTSNPN; CDR2 reads SVGIG (reference sequence). This CDR3 is 15 amino acids long. V was pared by 5 bases and J by 9 bases, with 15 bases of the junction left unmatched. The time point: newly diagnosed GD, antithyroid drugs for less than 3 months. Making the TCR library involved RNA that had been extracted from PBMCs. The diagnosis of Graves' disease used American Thyroid Association guidelines. Arm-PCR of CDR3 regions and iRepertoire HTBI primers were the basis on which TCR beta libraries were built. TCRdb re-derived calls from the multiplex PCR reads in MiXCR, one entry per CDR3 protein. The sample gives 350,000 to 400,000 distinct CDR3 sequences, around 15% of which show up once; roughly 20% is in the top ten.

The rearrangement joins TRBV30 to TRBJ2-1; 8 bases are a match to TRBD2. The sequence was collected from a female donor with Graves disease. Here the sequenced sample was peripheral blood mononuclear cells (PBMCs), taken at new diagnosis, from a patient treated with antithyroid drugs. For the CDR3, the DNA is TGTGCCTGGGAAAATCTAGCGGGCACGATAGGTGAGCAGTTCTTC. This codes for CAWENLAGTIGEQFF.